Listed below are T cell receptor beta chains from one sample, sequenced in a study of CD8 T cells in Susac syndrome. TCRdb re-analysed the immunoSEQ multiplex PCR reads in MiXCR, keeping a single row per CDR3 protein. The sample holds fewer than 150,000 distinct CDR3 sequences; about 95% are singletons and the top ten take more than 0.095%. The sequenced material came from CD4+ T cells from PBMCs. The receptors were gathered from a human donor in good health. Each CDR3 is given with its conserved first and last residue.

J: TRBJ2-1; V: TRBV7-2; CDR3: CASSQGTSGGLGEQFF
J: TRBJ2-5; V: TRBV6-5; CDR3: CASSYSFASGKETQYF
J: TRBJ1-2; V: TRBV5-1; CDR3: CASSFGQANYGYTF
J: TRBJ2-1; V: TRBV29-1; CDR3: CSVGRAGGLRGNEQFF
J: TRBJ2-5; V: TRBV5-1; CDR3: CASSSKDGETQYF
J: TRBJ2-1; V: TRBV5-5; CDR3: CASSLTGGPNEQFF
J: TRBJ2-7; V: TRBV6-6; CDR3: CASSGGLSYEQYF
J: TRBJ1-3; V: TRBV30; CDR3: CACLQGNSGNTIYF
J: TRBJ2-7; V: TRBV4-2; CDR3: CASSPLAGGPEQYF
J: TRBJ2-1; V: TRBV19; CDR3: CASSNGQGTYNEQFF
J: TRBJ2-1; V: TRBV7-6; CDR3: CASSYRDYNNEQFF
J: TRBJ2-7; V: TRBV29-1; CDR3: CSDKSGTGNEQYF
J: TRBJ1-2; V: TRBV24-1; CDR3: CATSEASEGYTF
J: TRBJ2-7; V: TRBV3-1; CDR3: CAAGGLLYEQYF
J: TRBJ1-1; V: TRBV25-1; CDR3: CASSEMGGGWEAFF
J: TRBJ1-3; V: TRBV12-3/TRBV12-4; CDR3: CASKRDSSGNTIYF
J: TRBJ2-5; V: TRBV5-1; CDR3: CASSTTSGQETQYF
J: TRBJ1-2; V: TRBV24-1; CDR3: CATSDRQGDGYTF
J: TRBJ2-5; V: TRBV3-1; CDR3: CASSQDEMTQYF
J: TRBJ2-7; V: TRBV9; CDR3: CASSVGPGSGEQYF
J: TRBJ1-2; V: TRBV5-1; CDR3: CASSSGQPDNYGYTF
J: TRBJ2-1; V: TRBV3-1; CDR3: CASSQTSGGYNEQFF
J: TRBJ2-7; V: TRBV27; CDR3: CASSYYRGYEQYF
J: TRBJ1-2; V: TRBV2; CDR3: CASSERKGDGYTF
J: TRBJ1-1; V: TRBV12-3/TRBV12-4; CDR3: CASRPRQGKNTEAFF
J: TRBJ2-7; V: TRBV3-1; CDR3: CASSQHGRSGSEQYF
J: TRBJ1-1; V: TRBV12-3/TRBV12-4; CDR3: CASSLRQGGNTEAFF
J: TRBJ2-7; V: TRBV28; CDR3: CASSLGLAGIYEQYF